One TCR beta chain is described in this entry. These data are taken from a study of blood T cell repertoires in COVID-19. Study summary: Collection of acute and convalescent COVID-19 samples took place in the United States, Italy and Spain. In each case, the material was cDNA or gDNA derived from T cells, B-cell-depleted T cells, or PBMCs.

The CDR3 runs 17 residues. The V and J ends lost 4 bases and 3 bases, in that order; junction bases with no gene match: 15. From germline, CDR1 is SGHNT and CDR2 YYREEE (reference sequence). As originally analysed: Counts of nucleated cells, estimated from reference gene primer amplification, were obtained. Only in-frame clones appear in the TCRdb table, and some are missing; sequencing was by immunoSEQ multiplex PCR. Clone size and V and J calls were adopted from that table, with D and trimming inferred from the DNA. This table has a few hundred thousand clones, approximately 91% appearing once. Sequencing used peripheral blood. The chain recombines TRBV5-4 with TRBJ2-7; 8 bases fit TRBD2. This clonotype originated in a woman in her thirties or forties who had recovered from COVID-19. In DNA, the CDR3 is TGTGCCAGCAGCCCGATCGGGACTAGTCTTCTTCGCTACGAGCAGTACTTC. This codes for CASSPIGTSLLRYEQYF. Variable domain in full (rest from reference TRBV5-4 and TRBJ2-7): ETGVTQSPTHLIKTRGQQVTLRCSSQSGHNTVSWYQQALGQGPQFIFQYYREEENGRGNFPPRFSGLQFPNYSSELNVNALELDDSALYLCASSPIGTSLLRYEQYFGPGTRLTVT.